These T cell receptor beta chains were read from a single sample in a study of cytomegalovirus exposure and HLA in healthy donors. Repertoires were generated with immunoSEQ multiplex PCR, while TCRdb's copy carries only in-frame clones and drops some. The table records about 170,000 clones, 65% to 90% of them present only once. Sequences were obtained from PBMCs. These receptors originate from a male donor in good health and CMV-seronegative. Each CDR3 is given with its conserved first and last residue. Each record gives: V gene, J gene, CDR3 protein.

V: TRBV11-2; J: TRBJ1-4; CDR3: CASSSIQGASEKLFF
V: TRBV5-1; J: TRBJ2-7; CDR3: CASSPNSYEQYF
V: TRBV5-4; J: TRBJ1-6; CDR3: CASSLAGIHSLHF
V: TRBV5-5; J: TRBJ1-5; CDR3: CASSRGRGQGLMTDQPQHF
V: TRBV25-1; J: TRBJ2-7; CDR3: CASSDRSSYEQYF
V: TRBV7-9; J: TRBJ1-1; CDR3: CASSLVGGREAFF
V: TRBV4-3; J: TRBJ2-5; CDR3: CASSPGGTGPFRTQYF
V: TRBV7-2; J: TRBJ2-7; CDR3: CASSLSGSYEQYF
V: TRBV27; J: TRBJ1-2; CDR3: CASSPRQGAVYGYTF
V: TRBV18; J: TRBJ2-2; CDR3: CASSPSDGPGFDTGELFF
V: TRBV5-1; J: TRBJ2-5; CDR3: CASSRGQGQETQYF
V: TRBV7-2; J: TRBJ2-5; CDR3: CASSRGLTEETQYF
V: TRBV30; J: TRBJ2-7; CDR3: CAWSGVVTGVDYRWVEQYF
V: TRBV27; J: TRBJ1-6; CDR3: CASSLRLGWQGRNSPLHF
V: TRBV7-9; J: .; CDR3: CASSSYYEQYF
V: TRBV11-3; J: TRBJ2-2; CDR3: CASSYQAPGTGELFF
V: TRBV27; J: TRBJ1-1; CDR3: CASKRSGVTEAFF
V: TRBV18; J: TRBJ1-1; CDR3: CASSPLVNEAFF
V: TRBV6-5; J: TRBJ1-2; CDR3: CASEGYGYTF
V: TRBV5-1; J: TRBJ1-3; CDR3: CASSLGPSGNTIYF